These T cell receptor beta chains were read from a single sample in a study of cytomegalovirus exposure and HLA in healthy donors. Repertoires were generated with immunoSEQ multiplex PCR, while TCRdb's copy carries only in-frame clones and drops some. Seen in this sample are roughly 120,000 clones; the ten most common clones hold roughly 2.5%. The material sequenced was PBMCs. Source of these receptors: a man younger than 45 in good health and CMV-seronegative. CDR3s include the opening cysteine and the closing phenylalanine or tryptophan. The D gene is left open where the match is weak.

V: TRBV4-2
D: .
CDR3: CASSQAGVEAFF

V: TRBV5-4
D: TRBD1
CDR3: CASSWGQGLYGYTF

V: TRBV7-9
D: TRBD2
CDR3: CASSLAGLGDEQFF

V: TRBV7-9
D: .
CDR3: CASSSRRDSSYEQYF

V: TRBV28
D: .
CDR3: CASSSSTRVGDYNEQFF

V: TRBV2
D: TRBD1
CDR3: CASSLDRGYEQYF

V: TRBV5-1
D: TRBD1
CDR3: CASSVTGTTNEKLFF

V: TRBV4-3
D: TRBD2
CDR3: CASSQAGLAGLEQYF

V: TRBV4-1
D: .
CDR3: CASSRRGYHTQYF

V: TRBV30
D: .
CDR3: CAWSDSSEAFF

V: TRBV29-1
D: .
CDR3: CSVMGPGKNYEQYF

V: TRBV21-1
D: .
CDR3: CASSKVGKGRGVQETQYF

V: TRBV7-2
D: TRBD2
CDR3: CASSLASGRGTDTQYF

V: TRBV27
D: .
CDR3: CASSLSNSYLDEQFF

V: TRBV7-3
D: TRBD1
CDR3: CASSLGTDNEQFF

V: TRBV25-1
D: TRBD1
CDR3: CASSVFGQGVYNEQFF

V: TRBV29-1
D: TRBD2
CDR3: CSVVGGSSSYEQYF

V: TRBV18
D: .
CDR3: CASSPPTSPYEQFF

V: TRBV5-1
D: .
CDR3: CASSLGSISRRETQYF

V: TRBV7-8
D: TRBD1
CDR3: CASSLRTGGNSPLHF